A selection of T cell receptor beta chains follows, all from one sample in a study of regulatory T cells in long-lasting Graves disease. TCRdb itself ran the multiplex PCR reads through MiXCR, one entry per CDR3 protein. This table has roughly 360,000 distinct CDR3 sequences, 12% appearing once. These data were likewise used in another study, on T cells in Graves' hyperthyroidism and ophthalmopathy.

The sample in question was peripheral blood mononuclear cells (PBMCs), obtained at new diagnosis, from a patient treated with antithyroid drugs. The receptors originated from a woman aged 18-35 years with Graves disease. Each CDR3 is given with its conserved first and last residue. A clone size is listed for some rows: how often the clone was seen (once, few, many), or a class if it is expanded.

v_gene	j_gene	len	abundance	CDR3aa
TRBV6-1	TRBJ1-2	10	NA	CASRSEGYTF
TRBV10-2	TRBJ2-3	15	once	CASRSSGGQPNTQYF
TRBV11-2	TRBJ2-3	15	many	CASSLTGGLADTQYF
TRBV10-1	TRBJ2-1	14	NA	CASSDLLALNEQFF
TRBV7-9	TRBJ2-1	18	many	CASSSNPRGTSWHNEQFF
TRBV7-2	TRBJ2-1	17	many	CASSSRLGFRSYNEQFF
TRBV6-1	NA	16	NA	CASSEALPVEQGTQYF
TRBV6-1	TRBJ1-2	13	many	CASSPSSGYGYTF
TRBV29-1	TRBJ2-1	13	many	CSVDPSSYNEQFF
TRBV6-1	TRBJ1-5	11	many	CASNSNQPQHF
TRBV7-9	TRBJ1-3	17	NA	CASSFRGNRLSGNTIYF
TRBV30	TRBJ2-2	15	many	CAWDVGYANTGELFF
TRBV10-3	TRBJ1-2	16	many	CAISDHGTGWAYGYTF
TRBV5-1	TRBJ2-1	19	many	CASSLEPPLAGTSYNEQFF
TRBV19	TRBJ2-1	14	few	CASSTGLIYNEQFF
TRBV7-9	TRBJ2-1	17	many	CASSPEVSGRRYNEQFF